This entry is about one T cell receptor (beta chain). As yet, its antigen is unknown. The data originate from a study of T cell responses to AZD1222 COVID-19 vaccine. Overall study results and limits: Donors were chiefly white British, with a greater number of females, and clonal diversity was perhaps underestimated. Repertoire sampling happened only post peak T cell response. Reportedly, nearly half of unique spike TCRs recognized epitopes outside B.1.351/B.1.1.7 mutations.

Measured with immunoSEQ multiplex PCR; TCRdb has only the in-frame clones, and not every one. In the table there are 130,000 to 150,000 clones, 86% of which are singletons. V gave up 3 bases and J gave up 7 bases; unmatched junction bases: 7. The CDR3 is 16 residues long. CDR1 is LGHNA, CDR2 YNFKEQ, per germline. The sample in question was peripheral blood, obtained 28 days after the second AZD1222 dose. The TCR comes from an adult who received the AZD1222 COVID-19 vaccine. This rearrangement joins TRBV4-2 to TRBJ2-1, with 12 bases matching TRBD2. CDR3 DNA sequence: TGTGCCAGCAGCCAGCTAGCGGGGGGGCCGGGGAATGAGCAGTTCTTC. Translation: CASSQLAGGPGNEQFF.